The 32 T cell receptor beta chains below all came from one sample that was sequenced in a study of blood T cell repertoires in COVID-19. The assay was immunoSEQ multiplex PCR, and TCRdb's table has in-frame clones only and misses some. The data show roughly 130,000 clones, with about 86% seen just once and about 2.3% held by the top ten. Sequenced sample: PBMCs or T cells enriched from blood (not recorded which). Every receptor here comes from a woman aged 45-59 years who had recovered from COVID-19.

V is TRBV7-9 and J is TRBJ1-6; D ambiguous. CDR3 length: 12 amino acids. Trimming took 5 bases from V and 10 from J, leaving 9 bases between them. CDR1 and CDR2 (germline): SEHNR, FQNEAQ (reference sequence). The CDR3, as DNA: TGTGCCAGCAGCGCAAGTAGATCACCCCTCCACTTT. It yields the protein CASSASRSPLHF. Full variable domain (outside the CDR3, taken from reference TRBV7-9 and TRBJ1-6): DTGVSQNPRHKITKRGQNVTFRCDPISEHNRLYWYRQTLGQGPEFLTYFQNEAQLEKSRLLSDRFSAERPKGSFSTLEIQRTEQGDSAMYLCASSASRSPLHFGNGTRLTVT.

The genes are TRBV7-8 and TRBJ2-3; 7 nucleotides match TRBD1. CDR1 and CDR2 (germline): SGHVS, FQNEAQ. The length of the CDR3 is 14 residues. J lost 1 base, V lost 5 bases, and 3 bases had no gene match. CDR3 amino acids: CASSRGQGTDTQYF. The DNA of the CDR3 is TGTGCCAGCAGCCGAGGACAGGGCACAGATACGCAGTATTTT.

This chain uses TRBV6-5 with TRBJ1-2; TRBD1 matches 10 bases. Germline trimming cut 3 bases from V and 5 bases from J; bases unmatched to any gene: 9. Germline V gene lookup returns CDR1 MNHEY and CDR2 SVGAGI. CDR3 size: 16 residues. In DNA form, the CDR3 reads TGTGCCAGCAGTTATTCAGGGACAGGGGAGGGGTATGGCTACACCTTC. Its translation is CASSYSGTGEGYGYTF.

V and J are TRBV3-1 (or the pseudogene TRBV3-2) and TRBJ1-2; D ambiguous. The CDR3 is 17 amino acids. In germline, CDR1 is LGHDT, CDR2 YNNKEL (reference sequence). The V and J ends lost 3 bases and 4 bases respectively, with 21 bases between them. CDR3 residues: CASSHGDRPSGSYGYTF. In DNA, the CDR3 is TGTGCCAGCAGCCACGGAGATAGACCCAGCGGTTCCTATGGCTACACCTTC.

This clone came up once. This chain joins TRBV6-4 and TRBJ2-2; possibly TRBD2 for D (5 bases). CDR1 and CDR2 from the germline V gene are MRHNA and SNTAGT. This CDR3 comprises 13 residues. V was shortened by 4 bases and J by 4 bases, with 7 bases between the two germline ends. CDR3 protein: CASSVRGTGELFF. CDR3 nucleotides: TGTGCCAGCAGTGTCCGGGGCACCGGGGAGCTGTTTTTT.

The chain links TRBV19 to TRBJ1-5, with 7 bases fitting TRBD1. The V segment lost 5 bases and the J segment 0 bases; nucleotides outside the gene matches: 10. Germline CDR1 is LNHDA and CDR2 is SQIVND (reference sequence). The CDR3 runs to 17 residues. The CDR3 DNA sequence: TGTGCCAGTAGTCCTGGTCTAGGGGGCTATAGCAATCAGCCCCAGCATTTT. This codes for CASSPGLGGYSNQPQHF.

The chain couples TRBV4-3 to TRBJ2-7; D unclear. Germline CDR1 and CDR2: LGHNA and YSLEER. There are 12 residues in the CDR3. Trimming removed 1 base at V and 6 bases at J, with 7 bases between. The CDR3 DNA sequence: TGCGCCAGCAGCCAAGGTTTCGGCGAGCAGTACTTC. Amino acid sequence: CASSQGFGEQYF.

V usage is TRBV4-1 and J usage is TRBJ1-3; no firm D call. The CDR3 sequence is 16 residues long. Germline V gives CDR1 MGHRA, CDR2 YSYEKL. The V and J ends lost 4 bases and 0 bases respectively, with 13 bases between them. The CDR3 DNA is TGCGCCAGCAGCCGAAATCAGCTAGACTCTGGAAACACCATATATTTT. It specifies CASSRNQLDSGNTIYF.

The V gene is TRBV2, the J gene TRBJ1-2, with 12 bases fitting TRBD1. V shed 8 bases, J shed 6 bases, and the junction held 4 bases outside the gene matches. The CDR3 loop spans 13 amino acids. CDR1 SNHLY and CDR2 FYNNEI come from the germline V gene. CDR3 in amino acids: CASGDRGRDGYTF. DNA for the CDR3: TGTGCCAGCGGGGACAGGGGGCGGGATGGCTACACCTTC.

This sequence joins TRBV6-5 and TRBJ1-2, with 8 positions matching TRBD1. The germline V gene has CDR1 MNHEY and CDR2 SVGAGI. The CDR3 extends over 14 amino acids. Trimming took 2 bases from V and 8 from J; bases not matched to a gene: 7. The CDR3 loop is CASSYVDRAGGYTF. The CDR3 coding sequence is TGTGCCAGCAGTTACGTGGACAGGGCAGGCGGCTACACCTTC.

The CDR3 spells CASSQRRGHDEQYF. In nucleotides, the CDR3 is TGCGCCAGCAGCCAACGGAGGGGTCACGACGAGCAGTACTTC. The chain uses TRBV4-3 and TRBJ2-7; weak D call: TRBD2 (6 bases). The V gene lost 2 bases and the J gene lost 5 bases, with 13 bases spanning the gap. The CDR3 has 14 residues. The germline CDR1 and CDR2 sequences are LGHNA and YSLEER.

The CDR3 sequence is CASSMVGMGQNEKLFF. CDR3 sequence (DNA): TGTGCCAGTAGTATGGTGGGTATGGGACAGAATGAAAAACTGTTTTTT. This sequence joins TRBV19 and TRBJ1-4; 7 bases are shared with TRBD1. The CDR3 extends over 16 amino acids. With V trimmed by 3 bases and J by 5 bases, 9 bases remained unmatched. The germline V gene has CDR1 LNHDA and CDR2 SQIVND (reference sequence).

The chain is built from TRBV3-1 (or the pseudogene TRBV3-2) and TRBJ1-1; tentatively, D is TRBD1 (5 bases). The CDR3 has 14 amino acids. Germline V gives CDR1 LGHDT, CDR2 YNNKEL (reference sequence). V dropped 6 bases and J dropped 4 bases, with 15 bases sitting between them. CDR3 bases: TGTGCCAGCAGACGGGGGGGGTCAGGCACTGAAGCTTTCTTT. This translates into CASRRGGSGTEAFF.

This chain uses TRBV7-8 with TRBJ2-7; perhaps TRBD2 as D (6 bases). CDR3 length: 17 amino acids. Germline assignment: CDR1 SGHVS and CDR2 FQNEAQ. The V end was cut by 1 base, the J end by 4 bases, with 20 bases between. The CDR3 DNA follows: TGTGCCAGCAGCTTAGGAGGGCTCGGGGAGGTAGGGTACGAGCAGTACTTC. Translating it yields CASSLGGLGEVGYEQYF.

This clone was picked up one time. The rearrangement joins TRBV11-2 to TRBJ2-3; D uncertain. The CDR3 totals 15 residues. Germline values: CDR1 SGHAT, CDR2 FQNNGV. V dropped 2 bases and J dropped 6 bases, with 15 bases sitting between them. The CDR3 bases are TGTGCCAGCAGCTTAAACTACCCGATAACCGATACGCAGTATTTT. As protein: CASSLNYPITDTQYF.

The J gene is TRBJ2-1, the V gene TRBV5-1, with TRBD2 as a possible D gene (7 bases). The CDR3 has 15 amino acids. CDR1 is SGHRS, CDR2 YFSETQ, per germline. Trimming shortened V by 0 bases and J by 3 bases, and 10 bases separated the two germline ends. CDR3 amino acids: CASSLAGGNYNEQFF. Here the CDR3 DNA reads TGCGCCAGCAGCTTGGCGGGGGGCAACTACAATGAGCAGTTCTTC. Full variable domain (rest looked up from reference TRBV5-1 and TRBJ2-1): KAGVTQTPRYLIKTRGQQVTLSCSPISGHRSVSWYQQTPGQGLQFLFEYFSETQRNKGNFPGRFSGRQFSNSRSEMNVSTLELGDSALYLCASSLAGGNYNEQFFGPGTRLTVL.

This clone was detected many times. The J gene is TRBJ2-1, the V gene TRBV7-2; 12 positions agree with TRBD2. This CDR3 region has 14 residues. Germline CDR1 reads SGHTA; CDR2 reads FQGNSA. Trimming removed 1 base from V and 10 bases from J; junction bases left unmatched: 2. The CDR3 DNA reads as TGTGCCAGCAGCTTAGTTACTAGCGGGGGGGAGCAGTTCTTC. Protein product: CASSLVTSGGEQFF.

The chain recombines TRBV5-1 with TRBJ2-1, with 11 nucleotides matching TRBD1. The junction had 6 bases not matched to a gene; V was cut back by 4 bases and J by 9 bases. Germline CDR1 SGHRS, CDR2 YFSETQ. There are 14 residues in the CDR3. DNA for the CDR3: TGCGCCAGCAGCCGCTGGACAGGGGGCACTGAGCAGTTCTTC. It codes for CASSRWTGGTEQFF.

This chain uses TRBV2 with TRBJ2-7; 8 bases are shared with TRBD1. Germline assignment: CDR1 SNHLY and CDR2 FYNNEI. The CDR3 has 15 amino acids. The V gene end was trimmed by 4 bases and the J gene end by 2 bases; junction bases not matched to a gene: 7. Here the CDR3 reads CASSAGTGPTYEQYF. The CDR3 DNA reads TGTGCCAGCAGTGCAGGGACAGGACCGACCTACGAGCAGTACTTC.

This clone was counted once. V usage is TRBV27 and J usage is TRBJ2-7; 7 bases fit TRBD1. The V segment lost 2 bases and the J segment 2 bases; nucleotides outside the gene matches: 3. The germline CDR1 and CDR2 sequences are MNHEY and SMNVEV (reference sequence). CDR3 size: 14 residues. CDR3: CASSLRGPTYEQYF. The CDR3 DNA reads TGTGCCAGCAGTTTAAGGGGGCCGACCTACGAGCAGTACTTC.

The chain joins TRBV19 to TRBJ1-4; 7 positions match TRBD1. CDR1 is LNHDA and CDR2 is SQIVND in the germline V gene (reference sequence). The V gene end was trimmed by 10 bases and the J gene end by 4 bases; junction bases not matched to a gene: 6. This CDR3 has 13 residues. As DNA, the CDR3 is TGTGCCATCCGCGGGACAGATAATGAAAAACTGTTTTTT. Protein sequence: CAIRGTDNEKLFF.

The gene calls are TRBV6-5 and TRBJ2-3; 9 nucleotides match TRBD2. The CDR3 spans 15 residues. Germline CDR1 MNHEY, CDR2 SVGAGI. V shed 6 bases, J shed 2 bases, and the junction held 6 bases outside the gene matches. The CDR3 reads CASRNSGGHTDTQYF. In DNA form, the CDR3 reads TGTGCCAGCAGAAACAGCGGGGGGCACACAGATACGCAGTATTTT.

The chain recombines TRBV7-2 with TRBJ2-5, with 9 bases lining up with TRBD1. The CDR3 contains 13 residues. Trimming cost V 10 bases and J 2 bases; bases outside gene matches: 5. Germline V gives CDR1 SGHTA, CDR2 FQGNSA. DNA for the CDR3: TGTGCCACCCGGGGACAGGGACAAGAGACCCAGTACTTC. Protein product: CATRGQGQETQYF.

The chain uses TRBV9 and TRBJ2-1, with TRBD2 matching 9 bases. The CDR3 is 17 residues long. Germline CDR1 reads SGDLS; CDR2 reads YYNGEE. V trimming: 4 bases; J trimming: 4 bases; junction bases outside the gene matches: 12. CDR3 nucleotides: TGTGCCAGCAGCCCCTCGGGCAGCGGGGGGCCTTACAATGAGCAGTTCTTC. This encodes CASSPSGSGGPYNEQFF.

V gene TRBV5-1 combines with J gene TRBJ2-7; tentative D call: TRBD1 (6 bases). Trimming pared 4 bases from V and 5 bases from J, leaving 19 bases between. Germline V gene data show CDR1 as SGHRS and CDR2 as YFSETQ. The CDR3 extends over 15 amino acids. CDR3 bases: TGCGCCAGCAGCACCTCACAGGGCCTGGGGAACGAGCAGTACTTC. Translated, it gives CASSTSQGLGNEQYF.

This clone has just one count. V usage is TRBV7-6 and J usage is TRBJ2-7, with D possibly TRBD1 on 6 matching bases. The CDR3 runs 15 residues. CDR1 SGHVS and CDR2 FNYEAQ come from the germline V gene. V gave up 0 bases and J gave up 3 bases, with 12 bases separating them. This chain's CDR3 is CASSLAGGEVYEQYF. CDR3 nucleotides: TGTGCCAGCAGCTTAGCTGGGGGCGAAGTCTACGAGCAGTACTTC.

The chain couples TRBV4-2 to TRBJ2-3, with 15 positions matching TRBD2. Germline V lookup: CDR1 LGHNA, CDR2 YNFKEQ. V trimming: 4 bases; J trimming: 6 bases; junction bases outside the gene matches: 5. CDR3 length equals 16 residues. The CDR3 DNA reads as TGTGCCAGCAGCCGAGGGACTAGCGGGGGGCGGGATACGCAGTATTTT. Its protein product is CASSRGTSGGRDTQYF.

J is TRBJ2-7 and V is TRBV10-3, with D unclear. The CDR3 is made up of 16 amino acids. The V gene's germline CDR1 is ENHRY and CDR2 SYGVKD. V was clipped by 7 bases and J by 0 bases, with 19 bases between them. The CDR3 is CAIKTSENGYSYEQYF. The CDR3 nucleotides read TGTGCCATCAAAACATCGGAGAACGGATACTCCTACGAGCAGTACTTC.

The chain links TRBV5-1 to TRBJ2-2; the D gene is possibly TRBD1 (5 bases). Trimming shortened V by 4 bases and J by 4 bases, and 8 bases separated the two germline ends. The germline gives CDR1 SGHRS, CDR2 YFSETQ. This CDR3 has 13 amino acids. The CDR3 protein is CASSPGPTGELFF. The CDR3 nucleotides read TGCGCCAGCAGCCCAGGGCCCACCGGGGAGCTGTTTTTT. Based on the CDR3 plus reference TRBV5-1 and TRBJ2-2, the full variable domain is KAGVTQTPRYLIKTRGQQVTLSCSPISGHRSVSWYQQTPGQGLQFLFEYFSETQRNKGNFPGRFSGRQFSNSRSEMNVSTLELGDSALYLCASSPGPTGELFFGEGSRLTVL.

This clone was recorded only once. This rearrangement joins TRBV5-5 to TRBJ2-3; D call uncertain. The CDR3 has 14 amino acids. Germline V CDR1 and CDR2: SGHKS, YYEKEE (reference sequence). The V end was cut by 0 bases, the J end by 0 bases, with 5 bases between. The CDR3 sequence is CASSLATSTDTQYF. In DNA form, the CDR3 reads TGTGCCAGCAGCTTGGCGACTAGCACAGATACGCAGTATTTT. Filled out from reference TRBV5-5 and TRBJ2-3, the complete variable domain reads DAGVTQSPTHLIKTRGQQVTLRCSPISGHKSVSWYQQVLGQGPQFIFQYYEKEERGRGNFPDRFSARQFPNYSSELNVNALLLGDSALYLCASSLATSTDTQYFGPGTRLTVL.

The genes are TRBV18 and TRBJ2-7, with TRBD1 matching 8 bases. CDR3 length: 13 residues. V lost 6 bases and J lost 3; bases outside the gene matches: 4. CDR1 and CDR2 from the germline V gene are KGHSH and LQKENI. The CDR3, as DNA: TGTGCCAGCTCGCTCGGACAGGGCTACGAGCAGTACTTC. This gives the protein CASSLGQGYEQYF.

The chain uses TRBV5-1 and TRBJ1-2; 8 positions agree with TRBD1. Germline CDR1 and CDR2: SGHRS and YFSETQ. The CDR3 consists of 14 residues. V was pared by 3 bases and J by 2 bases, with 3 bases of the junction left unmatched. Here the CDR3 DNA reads TGCGCCAGCAGCTCCTGGACAGGGAACTATGGCTACACCTTC. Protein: CASSSWTGNYGYTF.